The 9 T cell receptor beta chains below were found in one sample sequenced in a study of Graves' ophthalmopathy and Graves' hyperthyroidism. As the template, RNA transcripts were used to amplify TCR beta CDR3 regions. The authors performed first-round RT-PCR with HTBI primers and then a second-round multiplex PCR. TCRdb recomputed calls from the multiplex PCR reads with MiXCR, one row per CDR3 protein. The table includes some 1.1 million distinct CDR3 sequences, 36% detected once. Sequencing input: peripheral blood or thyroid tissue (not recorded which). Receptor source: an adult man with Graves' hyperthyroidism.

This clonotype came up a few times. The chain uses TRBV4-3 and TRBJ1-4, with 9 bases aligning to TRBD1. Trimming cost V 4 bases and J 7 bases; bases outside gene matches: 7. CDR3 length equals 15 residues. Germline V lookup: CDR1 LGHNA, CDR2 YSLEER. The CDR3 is CASSLGQGIFEKLFF. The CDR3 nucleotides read TGCGCCAGCAGCCTGGGACAGGGCATCTTTGAAAAACTGTTTTTT.

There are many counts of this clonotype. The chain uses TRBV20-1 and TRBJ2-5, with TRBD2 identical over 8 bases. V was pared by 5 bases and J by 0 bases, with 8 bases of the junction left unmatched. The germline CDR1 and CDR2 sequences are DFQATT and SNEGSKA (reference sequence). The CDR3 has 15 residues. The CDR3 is CSARTRGAYQETQYF. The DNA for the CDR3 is TGCAGTGCTCGCACGCGGGGGGCGTACCAAGAGACCCAGTACTTC.

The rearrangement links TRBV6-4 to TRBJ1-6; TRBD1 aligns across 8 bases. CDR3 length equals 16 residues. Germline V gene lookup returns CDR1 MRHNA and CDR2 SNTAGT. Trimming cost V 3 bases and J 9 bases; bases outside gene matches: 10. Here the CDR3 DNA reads TGTGCCAGCAGTGAATCGCCAGGGGGCGGAGGTTCACCCCTCCACTTT. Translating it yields CASSESPGGGGSPLHF.

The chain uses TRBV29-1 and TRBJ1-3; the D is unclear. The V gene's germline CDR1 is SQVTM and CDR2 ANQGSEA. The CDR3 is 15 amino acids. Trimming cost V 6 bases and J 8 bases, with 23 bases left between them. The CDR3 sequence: CSVVGDKVDGYTIYF. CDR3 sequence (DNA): TGCAGCGTAGTTGGAGATAAAGTGGATGGCTACACCATATATTTT. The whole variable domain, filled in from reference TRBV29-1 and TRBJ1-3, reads SAVISQKPSRDICQRGTSLTIQCQVDSQVTMMFWYRQQPGQSLTLIATANQGSEATYESGFVIDKFPISRPNLTFSTLTVSNMSPEDSSIYLCSVVGDKVDGYTIYFGEGSWLTVV.

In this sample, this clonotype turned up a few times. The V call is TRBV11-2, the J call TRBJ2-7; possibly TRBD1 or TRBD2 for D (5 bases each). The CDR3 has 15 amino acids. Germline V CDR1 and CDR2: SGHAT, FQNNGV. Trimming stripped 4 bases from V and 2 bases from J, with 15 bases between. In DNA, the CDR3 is TGTGCCAGCAGCTCAGCCGGGACGGTTCCCTACGAGCAGTACTTC. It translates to CASSSAGTVPYEQYF.

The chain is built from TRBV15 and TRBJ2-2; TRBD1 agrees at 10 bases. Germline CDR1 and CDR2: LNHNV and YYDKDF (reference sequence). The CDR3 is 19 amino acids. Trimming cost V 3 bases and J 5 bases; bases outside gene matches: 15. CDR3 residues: CATSSLLKLRQGATGELFF. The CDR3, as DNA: TGTGCCACCAGCAGTTTACTGAAACTCAGACAGGGGGCAACCGGGGAGCTGTTTTTT.

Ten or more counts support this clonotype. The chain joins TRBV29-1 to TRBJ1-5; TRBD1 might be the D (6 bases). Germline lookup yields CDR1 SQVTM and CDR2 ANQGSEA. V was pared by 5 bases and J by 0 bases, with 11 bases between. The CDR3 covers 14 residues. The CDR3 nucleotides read TGCAGCGTTACCGGGACAAATAGCAATCAGCCCCAGCATTTT. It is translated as CSVTGTNSNQPQHF.

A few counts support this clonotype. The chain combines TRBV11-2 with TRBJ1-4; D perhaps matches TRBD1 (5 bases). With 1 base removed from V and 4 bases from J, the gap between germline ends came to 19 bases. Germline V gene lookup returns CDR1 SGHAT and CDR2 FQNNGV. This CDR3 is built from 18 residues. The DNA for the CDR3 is TGTGCCAGCAGCTTAGTAGATGGCGACCGGGGCGATAATGAAAAACTGTTTTTT. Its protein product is CASSLVDGDRGDNEKLFF.

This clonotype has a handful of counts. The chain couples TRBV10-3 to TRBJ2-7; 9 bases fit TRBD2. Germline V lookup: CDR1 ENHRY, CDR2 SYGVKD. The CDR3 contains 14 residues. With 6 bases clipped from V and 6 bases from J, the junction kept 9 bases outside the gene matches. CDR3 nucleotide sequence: TGTGCCATCAGGCGGGAGGGTGAGTCTGGCGAGCAGTACTTC. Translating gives CAIRREGESGEQYF.